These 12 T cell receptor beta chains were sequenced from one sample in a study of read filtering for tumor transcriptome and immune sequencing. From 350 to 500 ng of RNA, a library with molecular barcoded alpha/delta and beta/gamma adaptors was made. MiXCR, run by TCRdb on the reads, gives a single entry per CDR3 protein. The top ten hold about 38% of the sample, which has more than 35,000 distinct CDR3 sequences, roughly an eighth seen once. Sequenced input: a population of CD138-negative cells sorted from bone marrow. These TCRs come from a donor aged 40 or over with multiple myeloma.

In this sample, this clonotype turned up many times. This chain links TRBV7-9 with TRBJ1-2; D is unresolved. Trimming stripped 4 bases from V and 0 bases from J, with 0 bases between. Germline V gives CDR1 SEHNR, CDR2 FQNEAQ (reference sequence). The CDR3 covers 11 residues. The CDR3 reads CASSSNYGYTF. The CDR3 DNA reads TGTGCCAGCAGCTCTAACTATGGCTACACCTTC.

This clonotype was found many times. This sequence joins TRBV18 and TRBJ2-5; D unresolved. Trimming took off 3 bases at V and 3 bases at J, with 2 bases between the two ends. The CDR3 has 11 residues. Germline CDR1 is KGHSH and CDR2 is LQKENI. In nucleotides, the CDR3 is TGTGCCAGCTCACCTGAAGAGACCCAGTACTTC. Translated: CASSPEETQYF.

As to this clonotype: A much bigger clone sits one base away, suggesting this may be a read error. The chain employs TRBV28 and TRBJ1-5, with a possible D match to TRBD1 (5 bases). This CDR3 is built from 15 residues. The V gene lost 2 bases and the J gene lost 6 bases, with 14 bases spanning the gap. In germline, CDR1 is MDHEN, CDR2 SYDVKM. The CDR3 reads CASSLTAGKFQPQHF. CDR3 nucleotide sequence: TGTGCCAGCAGTTTAACTGCAGGGAAGTTTCAGCCCCAGCATTTT.

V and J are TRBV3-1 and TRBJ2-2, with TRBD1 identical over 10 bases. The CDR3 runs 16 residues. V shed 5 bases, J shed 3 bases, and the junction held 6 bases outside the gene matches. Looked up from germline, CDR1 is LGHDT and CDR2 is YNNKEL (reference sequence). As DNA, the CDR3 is TGTGCCAGCAGCATACTGGGACAGGGGTACACCGGGGAGCTGTTTTTT. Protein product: CASSILGQGYTGELFF.

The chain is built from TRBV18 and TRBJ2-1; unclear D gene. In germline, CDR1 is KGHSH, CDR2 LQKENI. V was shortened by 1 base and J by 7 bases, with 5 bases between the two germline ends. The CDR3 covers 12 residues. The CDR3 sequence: CASSPQGNEQFF. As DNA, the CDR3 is TGTGCCAGCTCACCACAGGGAAATGAGCAGTTCTTC. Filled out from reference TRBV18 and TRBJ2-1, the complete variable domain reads NAGVMQNPRHLVRRRGQEARLRCSPMKGHSHVYWYRQLPEEGLKFMVYLQKENIIDESGMPKERFSAEFPKEGPSILRIQQVVRGDSAAYFCASSPQGNEQFFGPGTRLTVL.

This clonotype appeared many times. CDR3 in DNA: TGCAGCGTCGGACTAGCGGGAGAGACCCAGTACTTC. Its protein is CSVGLAGETQYF. The genes are TRBV29-1 and TRBJ2-5; 11 nucleotides align to TRBD2. Trimming took 6 bases from V and 4 from J; bases not matched to a gene: 1. This CDR3 is built from 12 residues. The germline gives CDR1 SQVTM, CDR2 ANQGSEA.

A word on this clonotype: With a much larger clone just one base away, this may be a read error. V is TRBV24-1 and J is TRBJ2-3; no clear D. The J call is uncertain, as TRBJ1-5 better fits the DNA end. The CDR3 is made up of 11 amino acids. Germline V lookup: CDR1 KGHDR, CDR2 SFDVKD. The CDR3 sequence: CATSVKDTQHF. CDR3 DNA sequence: TGTGCCACCAGTGTCAAAGATACGCAGCATTTT.

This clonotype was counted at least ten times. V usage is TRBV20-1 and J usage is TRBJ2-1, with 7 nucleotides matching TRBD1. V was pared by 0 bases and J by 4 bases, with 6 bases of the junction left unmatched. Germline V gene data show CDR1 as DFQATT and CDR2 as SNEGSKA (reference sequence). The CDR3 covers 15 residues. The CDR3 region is CSARDRDSFYNEQFF. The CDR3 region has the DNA TGCAGTGCTAGAGATAGGGACAGCTTTTACAATGAGCAGTTCTTC.

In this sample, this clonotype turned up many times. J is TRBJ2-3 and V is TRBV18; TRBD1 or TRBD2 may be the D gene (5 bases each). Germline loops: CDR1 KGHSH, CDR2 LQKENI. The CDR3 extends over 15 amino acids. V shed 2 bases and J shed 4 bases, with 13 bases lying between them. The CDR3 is CASSPAGRVADTQYF. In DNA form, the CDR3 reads TGTGCCAGCTCACCAGCGGGCAGGGTCGCAGATACGCAGTATTTT.

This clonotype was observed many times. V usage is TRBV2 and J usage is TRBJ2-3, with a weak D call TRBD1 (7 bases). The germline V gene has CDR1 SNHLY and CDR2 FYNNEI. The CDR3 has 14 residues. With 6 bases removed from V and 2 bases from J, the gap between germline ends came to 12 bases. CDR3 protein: CASREGQFTDTQYF. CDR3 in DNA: TGTGCCAGCAGGGAGGGACAGTTCACAGATACGCAGTATTTT.

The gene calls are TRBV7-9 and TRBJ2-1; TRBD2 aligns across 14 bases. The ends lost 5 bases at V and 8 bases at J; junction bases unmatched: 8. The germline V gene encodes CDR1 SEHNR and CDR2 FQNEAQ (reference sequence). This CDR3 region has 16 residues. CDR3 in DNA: TGTGCCAGCAGCCCCTGGACTAGCGGGAGGAAGGATGAGCAGTTCTTC. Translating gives CASSPWTSGRKDEQFF.

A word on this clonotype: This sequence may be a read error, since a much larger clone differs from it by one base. The CDR3 bases are TGTGCCAGCAGCCGAGGGGACAGGGAGACAACTGTAGCTTTCTTT. It codes for CASSRGDRETTVAFF. The chain joins TRBV7-9 to TRBJ1-1; TRBD1 matches at 9 bases. The V gene's germline CDR1 is SEHNR and CDR2 FQNEAQ (reference sequence). The CDR3 contains 15 residues.